This T cell receptor beta chain was identified during a study of tumour-infiltrating T cells in Burkitt lymphoma. The assay was immunoSEQ multiplex PCR, and TCRdb's table has in-frame clones only and misses some. Found here are tens of thousands of clones, about a third of them singletons; the top ten hold 2.9%. The CDR3 extends over 13 amino acids. Deletions cut 6 bases from V and 4 bases from J, with 11 bases between. Germline assignment: CDR1 MNHNY and CDR2 SVGAGI (reference sequence). Specimen: tumor tissue. V usage is TRBV6-6 and J usage is TRBJ2-3, with D unclear. The TCR was taken from a human donor with Burkitt lymphoma. CDR3 region: CASSLSRPDTQYF. The DNA for the CDR3 is TGTGCCAGCAGCCTCAGTCGGCCAGATACGCAGTATTTT.